One sample yielded the 20 T cell receptor beta chains listed below, sequenced in a study of T cell repertoires in cytomegalovirus infection. These receptors have no known antigen. TCRdb reprocessed the reads with MiXCR, giving one entry per CDR3 protein. The profile shows a few hundred thousand distinct CDR3 sequences, about two fifths of them singletons. The source was cultured PBMCs, collected from culture after CMV antigen stimulation. The receptors come from a human donor in good health (CMV status not recorded). Some clones in this sample may be carry-over from other donors' samples.

The chain joins TRBV6-1 to TRBJ1-1, with a weak D call TRBD1 (5 bases). The ends were cut back, 1 base at V and 0 bases at J, with 6 bases in the middle. Germline assignment: CDR1 MNHNS and CDR2 SASEGT. The CDR3 spans 14 residues. CDR3 region: CASSEGRVNTEAFF. As DNA, the CDR3 is TGTGCCAGCAGTGAAGGCAGGGTGAACACTGAAGCTTTCTTT.

This clonotype has more than one count but fewer than ten. V is TRBV7-2 and J is TRBJ2-6; D possibly corresponds to TRBD1 (5 bases). This CDR3 region has 15 residues. V was cut by 1 base and J by 3 bases, with 7 bases left in between. CDR1 and CDR2 from the germline V gene are SGHTA and FQGNSA. The CDR3 reads CASSLVGVGANVLTF. The DNA for the CDR3 is TGTGCCAGCAGCTTAGTAGGGGTTGGGGCCAACGTCCTGACTTTC. The full variable domain, with the rest looked up from reference TRBV7-2 and TRBJ2-6, is GAGVSQSPSNKVTEKGKDVELRCDPISGHTALYWYRQSLGQGLEFLIYFQGNSAPDKSGLPSDRFSAERTGGSVSTLTIQRTQQEDSAVYLCASSLVGVGANVLTFGAGSRLTVL.

This clonotype appeared a few times. The CDR3 DNA follows: TGTGCCAGCAGCTTACAACTAGCGGGGGGCACAGATACGCAGTATTTT. It is translated as CASSLQLAGGTDTQYF. The chain carries TRBV7-2 and TRBJ2-3; 11 nucleotides match TRBD2. Germline loops: CDR1 SGHTA, CDR2 FQGNSA. The CDR3 is 16 residues long. Unmatched junction bases numbered 2, after V lost 2 bases and J lost 1 base.

This clonotype has more than one count but fewer than ten. V gene TRBV7-2 combines with J gene TRBJ1-2; no reliable D call. The germline V gene has CDR1 SGHTA and CDR2 FQGNSA. V dropped 2 bases and J dropped 8 bases, with 15 bases sitting between them. The CDR3 is made up of 14 amino acids. As DNA, the CDR3 is TGTGCCAGCAGCTTACGGAGGCAGGCGGGAGGCTACACCTTC. It is translated as CASSLRRQAGGYTF.

The chain couples TRBV29-1 to TRBJ2-7, with 10 nucleotides matching TRBD1. The V segment lost 6 bases and the J segment 6 bases; nucleotides outside the gene matches: 11. Germline lookup yields CDR1 SQVTM and CDR2 ANQGSEA. The CDR3 spans 14 residues. The DNA of the CDR3 is TGCAGCGTCGGGACAGGGGCAATATTCGGCGAGCAGTACTTC. It codes for CSVGTGAIFGEQYF.

The CDR3 coding sequence is TGTGCCAGCAGTTTTAGGACTAGCGAGTTCTTC. Amino acids: CASSFRTSEFF. The genes are TRBV12-3 or TRBV12-4 and TRBJ2-1; 9 positions match TRBD2. The CDR3 loop spans 11 amino acids. Germline trimming cut 3 bases from V and 14 bases from J; bases unmatched to any gene: 2.

The CDR3 here is CASSPRGAQGNEQFF. CDR3 bases: TGTGCCAGCTCACCCCGGGGCGCCCAAGGCAATGAGCAGTTCTTC. The chain couples TRBV18 to TRBJ2-1; D assignment may be TRBD1 or TRBD2 (5 bases each). The CDR3 loop spans 15 amino acids. V lost 3 bases to trimming and J lost 6 bases, with 15 bases between them. CDR1 KGHSH and CDR2 LQKENI come from the germline V gene.

This clonotype was seen only a few times. This rearrangement joins TRBV7-2 to TRBJ2-1; no clear D. The CDR3 is 12 residues long. CDR1 SGHTA and CDR2 FQGNSA come from the germline V gene. Trimming cost V 5 bases and J 8 bases, with 10 bases left between them. The CDR3 protein is CASSATRDEQFF. Here the CDR3 DNA reads TGTGCCAGCAGCGCGACAAGGGATGAGCAGTTCTTC.

This chain joins TRBV12-3 or TRBV12-4 and TRBJ2-7, with TRBD1 identical over 7 bases. This CDR3 has 13 amino acids. J was trimmed by 3 bases and V by 7 bases; bases with no gene match: 6. The CDR3: CASMGDSRYEQYF. The CDR3, as DNA: TGTGCCAGCATGGGGGACAGTCGCTACGAGCAGTACTTC.

This clonotype was seen ten or more times. The chain has TRBV7-2 and TRBJ2-7; D ambiguous. Trimming cost V 3 bases and J 3 bases, with 15 bases left between them. The CDR3 is made up of 15 amino acids. Germline values: CDR1 SGHTA, CDR2 FQGNSA. As DNA, the CDR3 is TGTGCCAGCAGCTTCACTGAGGATGGAAACTACGAGCAGTACTTC. Its translation is CASSFTEDGNYEQYF.

CDR3 DNA sequence: TGTGCCAGCAGCTTACTAGCGGGAGGGCCCTATGAGCAGTTCTTC. It is translated as CASSLLAGGPYEQFF. The V and J genes are TRBV7-2 and TRBJ2-1, with TRBD2 matching over 12 bases. V dropped 2 bases and J dropped 8; count of bases not matched to a gene: 4. Germline lookup yields CDR1 SGHTA and CDR2 FQGNSA. This CDR3 comprises 15 residues.

This clonotype was counted a single time. The rearrangement joins TRBV7-6 to TRBJ1-6, with unresolved D. Looked up from germline, CDR1 is SGHVS and CDR2 is FNYEAQ. The CDR3 extends over 16 amino acids. V lost 6 bases and J 3 bases, leaving 15 bases between the germline ends. CDR3 nucleotide sequence: TGTGCCAGCAGTTTTACCCCAGCGGACTATAATTCACCCCTCCACTTT. It yields the protein CASSFTPADYNSPLHF.

This clonotype has just a few counts. The chain couples TRBV6-2 or TRBV6-3 to TRBJ2-3, with a tentative D call TRBD2 (6 bases). Germline loops: CDR1 MNHEY, CDR2 SVGEGT. The CDR3 runs 16 residues. V dropped 4 bases and J dropped 4 bases, with 18 bases sitting between them. This CDR3 is CASSSREPPSPDTQYF. CDR3 coding DNA: TGTGCCAGCAGTTCGCGGGAACCTCCTAGTCCAGATACGCAGTATTTT.

The chain is built from TRBV6-1 and TRBJ2-5; TRBD2 matches at 8 bases. The V and J ends lost 5 bases and 7 bases, in that order; junction bases with no gene match: 18. CDR3 size: 17 residues. Germline CDR1 and CDR2: MNHNS and SASEGT. CDR3 DNA sequence: TGTGCCAGCAGTTACGGGGGGGGCTTGAGGGCCTCCTCGACCCAGTACTTC. It encodes CASSYGGGLRASSTQYF.

This clonotype turned up a few times. The gene calls are TRBV28 and TRBJ2-5; 8 positions agree with TRBD2. Trimming took 5 bases from V and 0 from J; bases not matched to a gene: 8. The CDR3 is 16 residues long. Germline V CDR1 and CDR2: MDHEN, SYDVKM. CDR3 sequence (DNA): TGTGCCAGCAGTCCCTTTCTAGCGGGCCACCAAGAGACCCAGTACTTC. This codes for CASSPFLAGHQETQYF.

The rearrangement joins TRBV19 to TRBJ2-2; the D gene is possibly TRBD2 (5 bases). Germline V gives CDR1 LNHDA, CDR2 SQIVND (reference sequence). The V end lost 3 bases, the J end lost 6 bases, and 14 bases lay between the germline ends. CDR3 length: 15 amino acids. CDR3 nucleotide sequence: TGTGCCAGTAGTATTAGAGGGATGAAGGCCGGGGAGCTGTTTTTT. Translating it yields CASSIRGMKAGELFF.

The chain employs TRBV7-2 and TRBJ2-3; 10 positions match TRBD2. The junction had 7 bases not matched to a gene; V was cut back by 4 bases and J by 0 bases. Germline V gene data show CDR1 as SGHTA and CDR2 as FQGNSA. The CDR3 is 17 residues long. The CDR3 spells CASSSRLAGSSTDTQYF. The DNA of the CDR3 is TGTGCCAGCAGCTCCCGACTAGCGGGTTCTAGCACAGATACGCAGTATTTT. Combining the CDR3 with reference TRBV7-2 and TRBJ2-3 gives the whole variable domain GAGVSQSPSNKVTEKGKDVELRCDPISGHTALYWYRQSLGQGLEFLIYFQGNSAPDKSGLPSDRFSAERTGGSVSTLTIQRTQQEDSAVYLCASSSRLAGSSTDTQYFGPGTRLTVL.

This clonotype was picked up a small number of times. The chain carries TRBV7-8 and TRBJ2-7, with TRBD2 matching 8 bases. V shed 4 bases and J 0 bases; nucleotides not matched to a gene: 14. The CDR3 spans 18 residues. Germline V CDR1 and CDR2: SGHVS, FQNEAQ. CDR3 region: CASSSTSGTSAISYEQYF. Here the CDR3 DNA reads TGTGCCAGCAGCTCAACCTCCGGGACTAGTGCAATCTCCTACGAGCAGTACTTC.

Here the CDR3 reads CASSNRQLRGGKLFF. As DNA, the CDR3 is TGTGCCAGCAGTAACCGACAGCTCAGGGGGGGAAAACTGTTTTTT. The J gene is TRBJ1-4, the V gene TRBV6-5; 7 bases align to TRBD1. The junction had 13 bases not matched to a gene; V was cut back by 5 bases and J by 10 bases. The germline CDR1 and CDR2 sequences are MNHEY and SVGAGI. The CDR3 has 15 amino acids.

The chain is built from TRBV5-8 and TRBJ2-1; D is possibly TRBD2 (6 bases). V lost 6 bases, J lost 5 bases, and 15 bases lay in between. Germline-derived CDR1 and CDR2 are SGHTS and YDEGEE. CDR3 length: 14 amino acids. As DNA, the CDR3 is TGTGCCAGCAACTGGCGTGCGGGAAACAATGAGCAGTTCTTC. This translates into CASNWRAGNNEQFF. Using reference TRBV5-8 and TRBJ2-1 for the parts outside the CDR3, the full variable domain is EAGVTQSPTHLIKTRGQQATLRCSPISGHTSVYWYQQALGLGLQFLLWYDEGEERNRGNFPPRFSGRQFPNYSSELNVNALELEDSALYLCASNWRAGNNEQFFGPGTRLTVL.